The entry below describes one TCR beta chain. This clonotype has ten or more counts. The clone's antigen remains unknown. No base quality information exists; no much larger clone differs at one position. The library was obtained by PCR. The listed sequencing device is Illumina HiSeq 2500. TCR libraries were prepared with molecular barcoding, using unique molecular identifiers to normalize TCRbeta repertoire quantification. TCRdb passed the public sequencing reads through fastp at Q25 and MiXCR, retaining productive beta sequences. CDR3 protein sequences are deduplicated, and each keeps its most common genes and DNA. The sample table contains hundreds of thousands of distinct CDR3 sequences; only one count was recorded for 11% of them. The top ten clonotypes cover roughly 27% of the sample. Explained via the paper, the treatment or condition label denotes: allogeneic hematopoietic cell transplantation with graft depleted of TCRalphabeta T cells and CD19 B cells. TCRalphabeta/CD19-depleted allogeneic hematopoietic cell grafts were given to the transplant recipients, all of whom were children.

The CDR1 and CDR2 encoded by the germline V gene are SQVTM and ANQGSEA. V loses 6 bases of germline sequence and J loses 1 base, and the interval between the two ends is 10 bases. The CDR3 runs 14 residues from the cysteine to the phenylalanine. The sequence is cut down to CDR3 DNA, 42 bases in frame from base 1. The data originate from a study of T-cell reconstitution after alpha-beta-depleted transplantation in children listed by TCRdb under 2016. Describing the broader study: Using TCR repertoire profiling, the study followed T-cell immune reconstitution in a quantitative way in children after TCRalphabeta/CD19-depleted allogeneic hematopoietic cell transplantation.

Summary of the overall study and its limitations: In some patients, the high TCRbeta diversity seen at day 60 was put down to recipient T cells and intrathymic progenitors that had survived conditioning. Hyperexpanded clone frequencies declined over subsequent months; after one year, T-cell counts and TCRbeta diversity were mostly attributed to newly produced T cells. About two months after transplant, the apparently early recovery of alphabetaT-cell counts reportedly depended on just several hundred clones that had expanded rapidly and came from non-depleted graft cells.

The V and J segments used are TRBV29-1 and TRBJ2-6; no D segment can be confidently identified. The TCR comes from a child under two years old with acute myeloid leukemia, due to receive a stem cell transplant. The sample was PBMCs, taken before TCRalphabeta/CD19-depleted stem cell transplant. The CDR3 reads CSVSGDSGANVLTF. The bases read TGCAGCGTCTCCGGTGATTCTGGGGCCAACGTCCTGACTTTC.